This T cell receptor beta chain was obtained from a study of blood T cell repertoires in COVID-19. Whole-study context: The United States, Italy and Spain provided the acute and convalescent COVID-19 samples. Sample material is recorded as cDNA or gDNA derived from T cells, B-cell-depleted T cells, or PBMCs.

Participants were placed into cohorts based on the clinical history they reported. Authors' analysis steps: Counts of nucleated cells, estimated from reference gene primer amplification, were obtained. Only in-frame clones appear in the TCRdb table, and some are missing; sequencing was by immunoSEQ multiplex PCR. The D gene and trimming were derived from the DNA, and the V and J assignments and clone size from that table. The table shows approximately 250,000 clones, with approximately 88% occurring only once. The clonotype originates from a woman in her thirties or forties with acute COVID-19. Sequenced input: PBMCs or T cells enriched from blood (not recorded which).

CDR3 nucleotide sequence: TGTGCCAACGAGGGGGGGGTGAACACTGAAGCTTTCTTT. As protein: CANEGGVNTEAFF. The rearrangement joins TRBV2 to TRBJ1-1, with D perhaps TRBD1 (6 bases). The CDR3 covers 13 residues. The germline V and J ends were trimmed by 10 bases and 0 bases, with 12 bases remaining between them. Germline CDR1 and CDR2: SNHLY and FYNNEI.